The sequence of this T cell receptor (beta chain) was determined in a study of human T cells and chemical hapten exposure. Study summary: Small volume differences among pooled libraries mainly caused per-sample TCR yield variation.

Germline lookup yields CDR1 SQVTM and CDR2 ANQGSEA. Between the trimmed V and J ends, which lost 1 base and 4 bases, there was a span of 9 bases. CDR3 length equals 13 residues. This clonotype was seen only a few times. Time point denoted: patch test 1, 2 weeks after DPC sensitization. The treatment was: therapeutic diphenylcyclopropenone sensitization with weekly scalp DPC. Total RNA was extracted from unfractionated whole blood. Original analysis: Sample TCR totals centred on a median of around 100,000, ranging roughly 20,000 to 690,600. Using its own MiXCR run on the RACE reads, TCRdb lists one record per CDR3 protein. The V and J calls here are based on TCRdb, not the publication. The sample records about 52,000 distinct CDR3 sequences, about 10% being singletons.

V and J are TRBV29-1 and TRBJ2-3; weak D call: TRBD2 (5 bases). The sequences come from whole blood, collected in connection with sensitization to the hapten diphenylcyclopropenone (DPC). The clonotype comes from a woman between 40 and 55 years old with alopecia areata. Some clones in this sample may be carry-over from other donors' samples. The CDR3 region is CSVEVGIPDTQYF. CDR3 in DNA: TGCAGCGTTGAAGTCGGGATACCAGATACGCAGTATTTT.